These T cell receptor beta chains were read from a single sample in a study of CD8 T cells in ankylosing spondylitis. TCRdb passed the 5' RACE reads through MiXCR, listing each CDR3 protein once. This sample has some 350,000 distinct CDR3 sequences, with roughly 14% found just once. The specimen was blood, either unsorted or a sorted T cell fraction (not recorded which). The receptor source for this set is a male donor with ankylosing spondylitis or in good health (not recorded which). Both conserved end residues are part of each CDR3. A D gene is named only where the DNA matches it firmly. The size entry is marked missing in some rows and otherwise reads once, few, many or a size class.

TRBJ2-3 | - | TRBV20-1 | - | TGCAGTGCTAGAAGGGGGATCACAGATACGCAGTATTTT | CSARRGITDTQYF
TRBJ2-2 | once | TRBV12-3/TRBV12-4 | - | TGTGCCAGCAACTTAGGAGCGGTGGGGGAGCTGTTTTTT | CASNLGAVGELFF
TRBJ2-7 | few | TRBV3-1 | - | TGTGCCAGCAGCCAAGAGCCCCACTTCTACGAGCAGTACTTC | CASSQEPHFYEQYF
TRBJ1-1 | - | TRBV5-1 | - | TGCGCCAGCAACCCACCGGGACAAGTAAACACTGAAGCTTTCTTT | CASNPPGQVNTEAFF
TRBJ2-3 | - | TRBV5-1 | - | TGCGCCAGCGGAGGGGAGTCAGATACGCAGTATTTT | CASGGESDTQYF
TRBJ2-5 | many | TRBV7-2 | TRBD2 | TGTGCCAGCAGCTTAGGCGGGGGGGATCAAGAGACCCAGTACTTC | CASSLGGGDQETQYF
TRBJ2-3 | - | TRBV20-1 | - | TGCAGTGCTGAGAGGGGGTCCAGGGATACGCAGTATTTT | CSAERGSRDTQYF
TRBJ2-6 | - | TRBV5-1 | TRBD1 | TGCGCCAGCAGCTTGGAGGCAGGGGGCGTCGGGTCTGGGGCCAACGTCCTGACTTTC | CASSLEAGGVGSGANVLTF
TRBJ2-7 | few | TRBV5-1 | TRBD2 | TGCGCCAGCAGTCCAACCGCGGGGGGACTTAGCTACGAGCAGTACTTC | CASSPTAGGLSYEQYF
TRBJ2-1 | - | TRBV4-2 | - | TGTGCCAGCAGCCACCAAATCCCGGGAGAAAATCCATACAATGAGCAGTTCTTC | CASSHQIPGENPYNEQFF
TRBJ2-7 | - | TRBV3-1 | - | TGTGCCAGCAGCCAAGGAAGAGGGCTAGTCATCCACGAGCAGTACTTC | CASSQGRGLVIHEQYF
TRBJ1-1 | few | TRBV5-4 | - | TGTGCCAGCAGCTTGGTGTCGGGGATGAACACTGAAGCTTTCTTT | CASSLVSGMNTEAFF
TRBJ2-3 | - | TRBV4-2 | - | TGTGCCAGCAGCCAAGTTCGGGGCGGGGTCATCGATACGCAGTATTTT | CASSQVRGGVIDTQYF
TRBJ2-1 | many | TRBV15 | - | TGTGCCACCAGCAGCGACTGGAGGAGTACCTACAATGAGCAGTTCTTC | CATSSDWRSTYNEQFF
TRBJ2-7 | few | TRBV4-2 | - | TGTGCCAGCAGCCAAGATCTTAGGACTGACGGCTACGAGCAGTACTTC | CASSQDLRTDGYEQYF
TRBJ2-7 | - | TRBV5-6 | - | TGTGCCAGCAGCCTTTCGCGGGGGCGCCCCTACGAGCAGTACTTC | CASSLSRGRPYEQYF
TRBJ2-4 | - | TRBV2 | - | TGTGCCAGCAGGGGGGACGGCAGGTCGCCCAAAAACATTCAGTACTTC | CASRGDGRSPKNIQYF
TRBJ2-1 | few | TRBV12-3/TRBV12-4 | - | TGTGCCAGCAGTAATGCCGACAGGGGAGGGGGGAATGAGCAGTTCTTC | CASSNADRGGGNEQFF
TRBJ2-1 | - | TRBV19 | - | TGTGCCAGCCGGGACCGCATCAATGAGCAGTTCTTC | CASRDRINEQFF
TRBJ2-1 | - | TRBV7-8 | TRBD2 | TGTGCCAGCAGCTTAGCGCGGACTAGCGGCAGTGAGCAGTTCTTC | CASSLARTSGSEQFF
TRBJ2-4 | few | TRBV20-1 | TRBD1 | TGCAGTGCCGTTAGGGGACAGGGGTCGGCCAAAAACATTCAGTACTTC | CSAVRGQGSAKNIQYF
TRBJ2-2 | - | TRBV27 | - | TGTGCCAGCAGTACACGGACGCGGCGAACCGGGGAGCTGTTTTTT | CASSTRTRRTGELFF
TRBJ2-1 | - | TRBV5-1 | - | TGCGCCAGCAGCTTCCCCGGGGATGAGCAGTTCTTC | CASSFPGDEQFF
TRBJ2-5 | - | TRBV2 | - | TGTGCCAGCAGCGGAGGACCCGCTGGGGAAGGCCAGTACTTC | CASSGGPAGEGQYF
TRBJ2-1 | few | TRBV7-2 | TRBD2 | TGTGCCAGCAGCTTATTGAGGACTAGCAATGAGCAGTTCTTC | CASSLLRTSNEQFF
TRBJ1-1 | few | TRBV12-3/TRBV12-4 | - | TGTGCCAGCAGTTTATACCGGAACACTGAAGCTTTCTTT | CASSLYRNTEAFF
TRBJ1-1 | - | TRBV6-1 | - | TGTGCCAGCAGGGCCGCGTCTAGAGGGGTGTCCACTGAAGCTTTCTTT | CASRAASRGVSTEAFF
TRBJ1-4 | - | TRBV7-9 | - | TGTGCTTCATCTAGGGGGGATCCAACTAATGAAAAACTGTTTTTT | CASSRGDPTNEKLFF
TRBJ1-2 | - | TRBV20-1 | - | TGCAGTGCTCTGCGGCAGGTAGAAAGCACCTTC | CSALRQVESTF
TRBJ1-2 | many | TRBV12-3/TRBV12-4 | - | TGTGCCAGCTCGCGCCCGGGGCCCTATGGCTACACCTTC | CASSRPGPYGYTF
TRBJ2-1 | many | TRBV5-1 | TRBD2 | TGCGCCAGCAGCTCCATGGGAGGGATTTTCGATGAGCAGTTCTTC | CASSSMGGIFDEQFF
TRBJ2-7 | - | TRBV20-1 | - | TGCAGTGCGGGAGTCGGGGGAAACTCCTACGAGCAGTACTTC | CSAGVGGNSYEQYF
TRBJ2-7 | few | TRBV4-1 | TRBD1 | TGCGCCAGCAGCCAAGGGGTACGGACAGGGGTCGGCGAGCAGTACTTC | CASSQGVRTGVGEQYF
TRBJ2-1 | - | TRBV12-3/TRBV12-4 | TRBD2 | TGTGCCAGCAGTTTAAGCGGGAACCTCTACAATGAGCAGTTCTTC | CASSLSGNLYNEQFF
TRBJ2-4 | few | TRBV20-1 | TRBD1 | TGCAGTGCTACGGACAGGGGAGGGAACATTCAGTACTTC | CSATDRGGNIQYF
TRBJ1-3 | few | TRBV15 | - | TGTGCCACCAGTCCCGGACGAGTCTCTGGAAACACCATATATTTT | CATSPGRVSGNTIYF
TRBJ2-7 | few | TRBV6-5 | TRBD1 | TGTGCCAGCAGTTTCCGGGACAGGGGCTCCTACGAGCAGTACTTC | CASSFRDRGSYEQYF
TRBJ2-1 | few | TRBV11-3 | - | TGTGCCAGCAGCTTAGAGGGACATGAGCAGTTCTTC | CASSLEGHEQFF
TRBJ2-7 | few | TRBV10-3 | - | TGTGCCATCAGGGGGGGACCGTACGAGCAGTACTTC | CAIRGGPYEQYF
TRBJ2-3 | - | TRBV9 | TRBD2 | TGTGCCAGCAGCCCCGGGACTAGCAAGAGGACAGATACGCAGTATTTT | CASSPGTSKRTDTQYF